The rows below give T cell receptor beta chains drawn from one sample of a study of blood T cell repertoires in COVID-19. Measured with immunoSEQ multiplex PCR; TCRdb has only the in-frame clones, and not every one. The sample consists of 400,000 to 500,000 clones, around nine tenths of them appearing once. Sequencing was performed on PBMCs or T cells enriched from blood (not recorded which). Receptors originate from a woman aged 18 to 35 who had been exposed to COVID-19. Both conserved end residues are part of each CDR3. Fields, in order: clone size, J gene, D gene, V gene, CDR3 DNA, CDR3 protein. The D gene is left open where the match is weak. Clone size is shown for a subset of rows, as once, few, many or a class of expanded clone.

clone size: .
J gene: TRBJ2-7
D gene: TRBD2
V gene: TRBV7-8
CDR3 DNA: TGTGCCAGCAGCCCAAAGCGGGAGGGCCCTAACGAGCAGTACTTC
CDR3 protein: CASSPKREGPNEQYF

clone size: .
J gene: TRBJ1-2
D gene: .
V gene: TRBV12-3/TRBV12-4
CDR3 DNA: TGTGCCAGCAGTTTAGGCGCTAACTATGGCTACACCTTC
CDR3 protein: CASSLGANYGYTF

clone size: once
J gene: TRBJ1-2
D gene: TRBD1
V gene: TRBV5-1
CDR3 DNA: TGCGCCAGCAGCTCGAAGCAGGGGGCGGACTATGGCTACACCTTC
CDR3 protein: CASSSKQGADYGYTF

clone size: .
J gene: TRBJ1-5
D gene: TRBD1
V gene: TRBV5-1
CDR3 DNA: TGCGCCAGCAGCTTGGATTGGACAGGGGGCAATCAGCCCCAGCATTTT
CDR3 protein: CASSLDWTGGNQPQHF

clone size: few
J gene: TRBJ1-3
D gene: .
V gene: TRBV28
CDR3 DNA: TGTGCCAGCAGTTTTCCACTTCACTCTGGAAACACCATATATTTT
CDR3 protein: CASSFPLHSGNTIYF

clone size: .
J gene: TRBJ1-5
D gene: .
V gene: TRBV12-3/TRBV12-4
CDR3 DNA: TGTGCCAGCAGTATCAGTAGCAATCAGCCCCAGCATTTT
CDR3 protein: CASSISSNQPQHF

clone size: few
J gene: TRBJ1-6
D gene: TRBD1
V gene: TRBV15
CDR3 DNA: TGTGCCACCAGCAGAGAGTCTGGCGCAGGGGGTTCACCCCTCCACTTT
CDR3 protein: CATSRESGAGGSPLHF

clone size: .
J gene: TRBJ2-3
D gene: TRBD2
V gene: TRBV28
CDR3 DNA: TGTGCCAGCAGTTTTGTACTAGCGGGAGAGTATAGCACAGATACGCAGTATTTT
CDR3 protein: CASSFVLAGEYSTDTQYF

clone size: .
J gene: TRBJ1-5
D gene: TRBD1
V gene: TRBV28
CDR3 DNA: TGTGCCAGCAGATATGGACAGGGTCTCATTGAAGCTCAGCCCCAGCATTTT
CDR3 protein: CASRYGQGLIEAQPQHF

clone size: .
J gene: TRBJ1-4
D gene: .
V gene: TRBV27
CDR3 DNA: TGTGCCAGCAGTTTTTCGGGGTTGAATGAAAAACTGTTTTTT
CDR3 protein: CASSFSGLNEKLFF

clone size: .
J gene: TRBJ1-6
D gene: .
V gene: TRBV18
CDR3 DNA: TGTGCCAGCTCACAGGGGAATAATTCACCCCTCCACTTT
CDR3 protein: CASSQGNNSPLHF

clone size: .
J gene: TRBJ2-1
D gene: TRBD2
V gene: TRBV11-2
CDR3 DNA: TGTGCCAGCGGACTAGCGGGGCCGAGCTCCTACAATGAGCAGTTCTTC
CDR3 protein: CASGLAGPSSYNEQFF

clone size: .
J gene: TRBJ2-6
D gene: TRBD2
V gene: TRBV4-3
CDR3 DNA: TGCGCCAGCAGCCCCTTAGCGGGGGGCTTTAGCTCTGGGGCCAACGTCCTGACTTTC
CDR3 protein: CASSPLAGGFSSGANVLTF

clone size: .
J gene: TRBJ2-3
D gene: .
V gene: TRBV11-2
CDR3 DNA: TGTGCCAGCAGCTCGAATCCGGGACTTCTCACAGATACGCAGTATTTT
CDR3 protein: CASSSNPGLLTDTQYF

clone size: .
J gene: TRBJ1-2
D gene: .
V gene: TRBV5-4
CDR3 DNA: TGTGCCAGCAGCTTGTCAGGGGCCTATGGCTACACCTTC
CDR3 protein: CASSLSGAYGYTF

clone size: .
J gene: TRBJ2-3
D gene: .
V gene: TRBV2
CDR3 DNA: TGTGCCAGCAGTGAATCGGGCAGCGGTACGCAGTATTTT
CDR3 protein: CASSESGSGTQYF

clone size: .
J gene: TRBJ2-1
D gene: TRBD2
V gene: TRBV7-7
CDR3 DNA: TGTGCCAGCAGCTTAGTAGCGGGGCCATACAATGAGCAGTTCTTC
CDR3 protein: CASSLVAGPYNEQFF